What follows is one T cell receptor beta chain and its context. CDR3 length: 17 amino acids. V gave up 6 bases and J gave up 4 bases; unmatched junction bases: 10. The germline V gene encodes CDR1 SNHLY and CDR2 FYNNEI. The sample belongs to a study of blood T cell repertoires in COVID-19. Assay used: immunoSEQ multiplex PCR; TCRdb lists only in-frame clones, some missing. The sample has about 79,000 clones; about 90% are singletons. The chain carries TRBV2 and TRBJ2-5, with TRBD2 matching over 14 bases. This TCR was sampled from a man in his fifties or sixties with active COVID-19. The sequencing sample was made of peripheral blood. CDR3 region: CASRPGLAGASVETQYF. CDR3 bases: TGTGCCAGCAGGCCGGGACTAGCGGGGGCCTCGGTAGAGACCCAGTACTTC.